What follows are 28 T cell receptor beta chains derived from one specimen sequenced in a study of blood T cell repertoires in COVID-19. Generated by immunoSEQ multiplex PCR, the TCRdb table keeps only in-frame clones and is missing some. The sample carries just over 350,000 clones, 87% recorded once. The sequencing input was PBMCs or T cells enriched from blood (not recorded which). The receptor set was obtained from a woman aged 30 to 39 who had recovered from COVID-19.

The chain uses TRBV19 and TRBJ1-4, with D hard to call. Germline-derived CDR1 and CDR2 are LNHDA and SQIVND (reference sequence). The V gene lost 6 bases and the J gene lost 5 bases, with 13 bases spanning the gap. The CDR3 spans 14 residues. The CDR3 region is CASRLGSTNEKLFF. DNA for the CDR3: TGTGCCAGTAGGCTCGGGTCGACGAATGAAAAACTGTTTTTT.

This chain joins TRBV7-9 and TRBJ1-2, with 7 bases fitting TRBD1. The V gene's germline CDR1 is SEHNR and CDR2 FQNEAQ (reference sequence). The CDR3 has 15 residues. Losses at the gene ends were 2 bases for V and 2 bases for J; bases not matched to a gene: 5. CDR3 nucleotide sequence: TGTGCCAGCAGCTTATCGGAGGGGGCGAACTATGGCTACACCTTC. It translates to CASSLSEGANYGYTF.

The chain employs TRBV27 and TRBJ1-1; 8 nucleotides align to TRBD1. With V trimmed by 3 bases and J by 3 bases, 6 bases remained unmatched. Germline V gene sequence: CDR1 MNHEY, CDR2 SMNVEV (reference sequence). There are 15 residues in the CDR3. CDR3 sequence reads: CASSFSATGDTEAFF. The DNA for the CDR3 is TGTGCCAGCAGTTTCTCCGCGACAGGGGACACTGAAGCTTTCTTT.

The rearrangement links TRBV7-3 to TRBJ1-6; D unresolved. Per the germline V gene, CDR1 is SGHTA and CDR2 is FQGTGA. Deletions cut 5 bases from V and 6 bases from J, with 8 bases between. CDR3 length equals 13 residues. The DNA of the CDR3 is TGTGCCAGCAGCCCGGGGAGTAATTCACCCCTCCACTTT. It translates to CASSPGSNSPLHF.

V is TRBV27 and J is TRBJ1-2; 10 bases agree with TRBD1. This CDR3 is built from 15 residues. V was clipped by 6 bases and J by 8 bases; unmatched bases: 12. Looked up from germline, CDR1 is MNHEY and CDR2 is SMNVEV (reference sequence). CDR3 sequence reads: CASSYAGTGAPGYTF. CDR3 in DNA: TGTGCCAGCAGCTATGCCGGGACAGGGGCGCCCGGCTACACCTTC.

The V call is TRBV27, the J call TRBJ2-7, with D tentatively TRBD1 (5 bases). The CDR3 runs 15 residues. Germline CDR1 reads MNHEY; CDR2 reads SMNVEV (reference sequence). V lost 2 bases and J 5 bases, leaving 16 bases between the germline ends. CDR3 residues: CASSLRAGNRHEQYF. The CDR3 DNA is TGTGCCAGCAGTTTACGGGCAGGGAATAGGCACGAGCAGTACTTC.

This clone was detected once. V and J are TRBV19 and TRBJ1-5; a weak D match, TRBD1 (5 bases). The CDR3 runs 15 residues. Germline CDR1 LNHDA, CDR2 SQIVND (reference sequence). Trimming removed 8 bases from V and 0 bases from J, with 14 bases in between. The CDR3 here is CASCPGWTSNQPQHF. For the CDR3, the DNA is TGTGCCAGTTGTCCAGGGTGGACTAGCAATCAGCCCCAGCATTTT.

The chain joins TRBV25-1 to TRBJ1-5; D is perhaps TRBD1 (5 bases). The CDR3 totals 16 residues. Germline V gene sequence: CDR1 MGHDK, CDR2 SYGVNS. V lost 3 bases and J lost 0, with 12 bases in between. Here the CDR3 DNA reads TGTGCCAGCAGTGATTCAGGGTTTTCTAGCAATCAGCCCCAGCATTTT. It translates to CASSDSGFSSNQPQHF.

This sequence joins TRBV27 and TRBJ2-1, with 11 bases identical to TRBD2. From germline, CDR1 is MNHEY and CDR2 SMNVEV (reference sequence). The CDR3 covers 16 residues. V was pared by 5 bases and J by 6 bases, with 9 bases of the junction left unmatched. CDR3 coding DNA: TGTGCCAGCAGTCCGATATTAGCGGGAGGGCCCAATGAGCAGTTCTTC. Translated, it gives CASSPILAGGPNEQFF.

As DNA, the CDR3 is TGTGCCAGCAGTCTAGATCCGGGACATACTTACAATGAGCAGTTCTTC. This gives the protein CASSLDPGHTYNEQFF. The V call is TRBV7-3, the J call TRBJ2-1, with D possibly matching TRBD1 (6 bases). CDR1 and CDR2 from the germline V gene are SGHTA and FQGTGA. The CDR3 loop spans 16 amino acids. V dropped 6 bases and J dropped 4 bases, with 19 bases sitting between them.

The V call is TRBV5-8, the J call TRBJ2-7, with D hard to call. Between the trimmed V and J ends, which lost 0 bases and 4 bases, there was a span of 5 bases. Germline lookup yields CDR1 SGHTS and CDR2 YDEGEE. This CDR3 spans 12 amino acids. CDR3 DNA sequence: TGTGCCAGCAGCTTGGGACTTTACGAGCAGTACTTC. It encodes CASSLGLYEQYF.

This chain connects TRBV7-9 to TRBJ1-1; a weak D match, TRBD1 (6 bases). There are 16 residues in the CDR3. Germline V gene sequence: CDR1 SEHNR, CDR2 FQNEAQ (reference sequence). Trimming cost V 7 bases and J 3 bases, with 21 bases left between them. The CDR3 region has the DNA TGTGCCAGCACAATAGCGGGCGGGGGGCAGGACACTGAAGCTTTCTTT. This encodes CASTIAGGGQDTEAFF.

This chain uses TRBV28 with TRBJ1-2, with 8 bases fitting TRBD1. Germline V lookup: CDR1 MDHEN, CDR2 SYDVKM. The V and J ends lost 3 bases and 6 bases, in that order; junction bases with no gene match: 9. The CDR3 consists of 15 residues. In nucleotides, the CDR3 is TGTGCCAGCAGTTTCTCAGGGGGCTCCGTTGATGGCTACACCTTC. Protein: CASSFSGGSVDGYTF.

The gene calls are TRBV27 and TRBJ2-3; TRBD2 matches 11 bases. J lost 2 bases, V lost 3 bases, and 7 bases had no gene match. The CDR3 has 17 amino acids. Germline loops: CDR1 MNHEY, CDR2 SMNVEV (reference sequence). The CDR3 sequence: CASSFFELAGATDTQYF. The CDR3 DNA reads TGTGCCAGCAGTTTTTTCGAACTAGCGGGAGCCACAGATACGCAGTATTTT.

The rearrangement links TRBV10-3 to TRBJ2-2, with TRBD2 identical over 10 bases. Trimming removed 2 bases from V and 1 base from J; junction bases left unmatched: 4. The germline gives CDR1 ENHRY, CDR2 SYGVKD. This CDR3 region has 17 residues. CDR3 sequence reads: CAISEALAGENTGELFF. The CDR3 nucleotides read TGTGCCATCAGTGAGGCTCTAGCGGGAGAGAACACCGGGGAGCTGTTTTTT.

The chain has TRBV5-4 and TRBJ2-7; 9 bases agree with TRBD2. CDR1 is SGHNT, CDR2 YYREEE, per germline (reference sequence). CDR3 length: 16 residues. V gave up 0 bases and J gave up 1 base; unmatched junction bases: 5. CDR3 protein: CASSLVAGARSYEQYF. CDR3 coding DNA: TGTGCCAGCAGCTTGGTAGCGGGGGCGCGGTCCTACGAGCAGTACTTC.

This rearrangement joins TRBV7-9 to TRBJ2-7; weak D call: TRBD2 (6 bases). Germline V lookup: CDR1 SEHNR, CDR2 FQNEAQ (reference sequence). This CDR3 contains 14 residues. The V end was cut by 2 bases, the J end by 4 bases, with 12 bases between. The CDR3 here is CASSLTPGAYEQYF. As DNA, the CDR3 is TGTGCCAGCAGCTTAACTCCGGGAGCGTACGAGCAGTACTTC.

This sequence joins TRBV10-1 and TRBJ1-6; no clear D gene. Germline V CDR1 and CDR2: WNHNN, SYGVQD (reference sequence). Trimming took 0 bases from V and 2 from J, leaving 20 bases between them. This CDR3 region has 20 residues. CDR3 DNA sequence: TGCGCCAGCAGTGAGTCTGATGTGTTGCAGGTAGTCCCCTATAATTCACCCCTCCACTTT. Translated: CASSESDVLQVVPYNSPLHF.

The rearrangement joins TRBV5-8 to TRBJ2-3; TRBD2 aligns across 9 bases. The CDR3 runs 15 residues. V was clipped by 0 bases and J by 2 bases; unmatched bases: 1. The germline CDR1 and CDR2 sequences are SGHTS and YDEGEE. The CDR3 loop is CASSLGGRATDTQYF. The CDR3 coding sequence is TGTGCCAGCAGCTTGGGCGGGAGGGCCACAGATACGCAGTATTTT.

This chain links TRBV5-6 with TRBJ1-3; D perhaps matches TRBD1 (5 bases). With 6 bases removed from V and 6 bases from J, the gap between germline ends came to 16 bases. There are 14 residues in the CDR3. Germline loops: CDR1 SGHDT, CDR2 YYEEEE. CDR3 DNA sequence: TGTGCCAGCACCCGTGGCAGGGAAGAAAACACCATATATTTT. It yields the protein CASTRGREENTIYF.

The V call is TRBV6-5, the J call TRBJ2-1, with 7 bases that match TRBD2. Trimming removed 4 bases from V and 4 bases from J; junction bases left unmatched: 7. The CDR3 has 15 amino acids. Germline CDR1 reads MNHEY; CDR2 reads SVGAGI. CDR3 sequence (DNA): TGTGCCAGCAGTTCCGGGGTAGCGGGTTACAATGAGCAGTTCTTC. Residues: CASSSGVAGYNEQFF.

This CDR3 is CASSQGSGGATTESQYF. CDR3 DNA: TGCGCCAGCAGCCAAGGTAGCGGGGGGGCGACAACAGAATCGCAGTATTTT. The chain links TRBV4-1 to TRBJ2-3, with 11 nucleotides matching TRBD2. V shed 1 base, J shed 10 bases, and the junction held 13 bases outside the gene matches. This CDR3 region has 17 residues. Germline V gene sequence: CDR1 MGHRA, CDR2 YSYEKL.

The chain has TRBV4-1 and TRBJ2-2; no reliable D call. V was trimmed by 4 bases and J by 0 bases, leaving 6 bases between them. Germline V gene data show CDR1 as MGHRA and CDR2 as YSYEKL. The CDR3 has 14 residues. In DNA form, the CDR3 reads TGCGCCAGCAGCCCGCCTACGAACACCGGGGAGCTGTTTTTT. This codes for CASSPPTNTGELFF.

This clone has more than one count but fewer than ten. The V and J genes are TRBV12-3 or TRBV12-4 and TRBJ1-2; no firm D call. The CDR3 contains 12 residues. The germline V and J ends were trimmed by 8 bases and 4 bases, with 11 bases remaining between them. Written as DNA, the CDR3 is TGTGCCAGCGGAGGTCCTCCCTATGGCTACACCTTC. This encodes CASGGPPYGYTF.

This rearrangement joins TRBV4-1 to TRBJ2-3; 7 bases match TRBD2. V dropped 0 bases and J dropped 3; count of bases not matched to a gene: 9. Germline V gene data show CDR1 as MGHRA and CDR2 as YSYEKL. This CDR3 region has 17 residues. The DNA for the CDR3 is TGCGCCAGCAGCCAAGATAACGGCGGGAGTACGACAGATACGCAGTATTTT. Translating gives CASSQDNGGSTTDTQYF.

The V gene is TRBV3-1 (or the pseudogene TRBV3-2), the J gene TRBJ2-7, with D uncertain. Germline CDR1 is LGHDT and CDR2 is YNNKEL (reference sequence). The CDR3 loop spans 14 amino acids. V lost 0 bases and J lost 4, with 10 bases in between. The CDR3 DNA reads TGTGCCAGCAGCCAAGAGGCGGCGTTATACGAGCAGTACTTC. Its translation is CASSQEAALYEQYF.

This clone has only one observation. V and J are TRBV18 and TRBJ2-7; 8 nucleotides agree with TRBD1. This CDR3 spans 16 amino acids. Germline V gene lookup returns CDR1 KGHSH and CDR2 LQKENI. The V segment lost 1 base and the J segment 3 bases; nucleotides outside the gene matches: 8. CDR3 sequence: CASSPQSRGQNYEQYF. The CDR3 coding sequence is TGTGCCAGCTCACCACAAAGCAGGGGGCAAAACTACGAGCAGTACTTC.

The V call is TRBV29-1, the J call TRBJ1-5; D is undetermined. CDR1 and CDR2 from the germline V gene are SQVTM and ANQGSEA. The CDR3 runs to 11 residues. V was shortened by 8 bases and J by 6 bases, with 11 bases between the two germline ends. The CDR3 coding sequence is TGCAGCTTGGCTGGTTTTCAGCCCCAGCATTTT. Amino acids: CSLAGFQPQHF.